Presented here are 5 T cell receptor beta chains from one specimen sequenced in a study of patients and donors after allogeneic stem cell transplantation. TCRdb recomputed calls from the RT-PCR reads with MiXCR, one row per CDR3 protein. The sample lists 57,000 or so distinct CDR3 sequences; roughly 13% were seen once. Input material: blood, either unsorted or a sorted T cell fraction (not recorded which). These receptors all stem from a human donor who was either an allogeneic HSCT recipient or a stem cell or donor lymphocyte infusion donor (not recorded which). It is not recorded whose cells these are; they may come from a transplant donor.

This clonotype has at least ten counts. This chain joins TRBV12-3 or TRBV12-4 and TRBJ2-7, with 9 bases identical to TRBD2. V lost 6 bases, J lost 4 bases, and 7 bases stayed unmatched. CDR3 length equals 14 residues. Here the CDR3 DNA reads TGTGCCAGCAGCCAGGGACTAGCAAGTTACGAGCAGTACTTC. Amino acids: CASSQGLASYEQYF.

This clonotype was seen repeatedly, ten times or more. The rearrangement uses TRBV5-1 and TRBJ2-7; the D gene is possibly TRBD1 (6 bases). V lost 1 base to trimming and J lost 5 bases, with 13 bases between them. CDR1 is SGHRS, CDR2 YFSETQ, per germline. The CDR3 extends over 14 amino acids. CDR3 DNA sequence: TGCGCCAGCAGCTTGAGGCAGGGGAAGAACGAGCAGTACTTC. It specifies CASSLRQGKNEQYF.

The CDR3, as DNA: TGCGCCAGCAGCTTGAGGCCCCAAGAGACCCAGTACTTC. Its translation is CASSLRPQETQYF. This chain uses TRBV5-1 with TRBJ2-5; no definite D call. Trimming took 1 base from V and 1 from J, leaving 5 bases between them. CDR3 length: 13 amino acids. The germline gives CDR1 SGHRS, CDR2 YFSETQ.

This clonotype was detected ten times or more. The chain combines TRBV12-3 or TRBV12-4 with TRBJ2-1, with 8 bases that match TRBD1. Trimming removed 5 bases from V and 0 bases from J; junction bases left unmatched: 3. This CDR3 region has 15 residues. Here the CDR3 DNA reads TGTGCCAGCAGTCCTACAGGGGGCTCCTACAATGAGCAGTTCTTC. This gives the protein CASSPTGGSYNEQFF.

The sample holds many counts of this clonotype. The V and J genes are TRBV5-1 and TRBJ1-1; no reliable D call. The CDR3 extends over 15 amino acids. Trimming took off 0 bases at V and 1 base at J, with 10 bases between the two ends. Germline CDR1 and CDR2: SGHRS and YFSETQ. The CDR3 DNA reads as TGCGCCAGCAGCTTGGCCATTGAAGGGAACACTGAAGCTTTCTTT. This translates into CASSLAIEGNTEAFF.